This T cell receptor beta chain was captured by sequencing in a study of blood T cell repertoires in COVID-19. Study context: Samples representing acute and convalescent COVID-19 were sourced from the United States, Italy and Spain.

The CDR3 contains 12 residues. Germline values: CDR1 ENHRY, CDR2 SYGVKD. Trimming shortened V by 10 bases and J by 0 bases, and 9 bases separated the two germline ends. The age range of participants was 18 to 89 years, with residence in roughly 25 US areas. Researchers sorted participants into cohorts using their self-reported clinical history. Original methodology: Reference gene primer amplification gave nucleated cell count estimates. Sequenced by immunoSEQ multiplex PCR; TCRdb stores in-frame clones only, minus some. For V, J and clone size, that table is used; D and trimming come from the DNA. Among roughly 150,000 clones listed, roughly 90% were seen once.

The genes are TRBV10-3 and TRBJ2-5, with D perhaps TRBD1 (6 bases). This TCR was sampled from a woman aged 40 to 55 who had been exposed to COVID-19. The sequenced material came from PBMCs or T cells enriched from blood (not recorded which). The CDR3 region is CATGQNQETQYF. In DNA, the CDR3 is TGTGCCACCGGACAGAACCAAGAGACCCAGTACTTC.